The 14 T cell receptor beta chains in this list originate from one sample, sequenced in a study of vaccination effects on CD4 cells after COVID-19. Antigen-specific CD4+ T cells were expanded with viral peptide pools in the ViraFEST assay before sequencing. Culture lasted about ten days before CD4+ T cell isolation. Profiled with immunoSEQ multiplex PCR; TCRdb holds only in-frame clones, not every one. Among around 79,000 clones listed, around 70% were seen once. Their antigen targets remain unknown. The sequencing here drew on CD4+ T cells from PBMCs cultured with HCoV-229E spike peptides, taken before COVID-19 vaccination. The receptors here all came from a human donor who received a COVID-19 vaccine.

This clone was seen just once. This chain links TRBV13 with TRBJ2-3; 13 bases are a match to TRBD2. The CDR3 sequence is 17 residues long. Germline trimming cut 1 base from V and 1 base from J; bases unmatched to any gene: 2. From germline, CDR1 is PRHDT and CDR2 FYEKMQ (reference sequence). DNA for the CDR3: TGTGCCAGCAGCTTAGCCGGGACTAGCGGGGGCACAGATACGCAGTATTTT. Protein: CASSLAGTSGGTDTQYF.

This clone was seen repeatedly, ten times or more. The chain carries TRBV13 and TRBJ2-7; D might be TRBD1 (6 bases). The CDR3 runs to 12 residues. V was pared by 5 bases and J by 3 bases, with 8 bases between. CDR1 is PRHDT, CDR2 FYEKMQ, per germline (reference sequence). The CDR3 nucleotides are TGTGCCAGCAGCGTGACAGGCTACGAGCAGTACGTC. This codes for CASSVTGYEQYV.

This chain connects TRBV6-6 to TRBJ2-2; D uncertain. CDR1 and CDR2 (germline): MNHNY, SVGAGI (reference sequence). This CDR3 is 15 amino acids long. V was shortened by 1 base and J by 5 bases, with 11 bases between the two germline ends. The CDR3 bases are TGTGCCAGCAGTTACTTAGGTCTGGGGACCGGGGAGCTGTTTTTT. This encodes CASSYLGLGTGELFF.

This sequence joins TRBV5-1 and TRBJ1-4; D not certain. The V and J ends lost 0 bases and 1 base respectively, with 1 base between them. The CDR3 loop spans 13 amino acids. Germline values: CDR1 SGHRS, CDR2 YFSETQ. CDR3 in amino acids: CASSLVTNEKLFF. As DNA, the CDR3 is TGCGCCAGCAGCTTGGTAACTAATGAAAAACTGTTTTTT.

The chain's CDR3 is CATSSGSPGYSNQPQHF. In DNA form, the CDR3 reads TGTGCCACCAGCAGTGGATCCCCGGGCTATAGCAATCAGCCCCAGCATTTT. This chain connects TRBV15 to TRBJ1-5; D not resolved. Per germline, CDR1 LNHNV and CDR2 YYDKDF (reference sequence). The germline V and J ends were trimmed by 3 bases and 0 bases, with 15 bases remaining between them. This CDR3 is built from 17 residues.

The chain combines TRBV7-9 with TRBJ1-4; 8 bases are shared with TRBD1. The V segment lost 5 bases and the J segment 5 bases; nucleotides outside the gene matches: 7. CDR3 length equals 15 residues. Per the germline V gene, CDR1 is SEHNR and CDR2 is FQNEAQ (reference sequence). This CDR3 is CASSIGQGRNEKLFF. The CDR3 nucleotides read TGTGCCAGCAGCATTGGACAGGGAAGGAATGAAAAACTGTTTTTT.

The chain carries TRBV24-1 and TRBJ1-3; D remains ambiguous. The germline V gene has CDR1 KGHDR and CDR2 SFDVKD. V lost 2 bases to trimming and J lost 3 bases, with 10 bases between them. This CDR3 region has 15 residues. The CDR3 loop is CATSDSRSGGNTIYF. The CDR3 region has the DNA TGTGCCACCAGTGATTCTCGTTCGGGTGGAAACACCATATATTTT.

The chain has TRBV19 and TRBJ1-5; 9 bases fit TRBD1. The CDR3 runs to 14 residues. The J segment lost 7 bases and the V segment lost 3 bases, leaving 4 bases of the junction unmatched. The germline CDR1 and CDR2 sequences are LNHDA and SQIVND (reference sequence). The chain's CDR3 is CASSIGTGRQPQHF. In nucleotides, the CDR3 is TGTGCCAGTAGTATCGGGACAGGGAGACAGCCCCAGCATTTT.

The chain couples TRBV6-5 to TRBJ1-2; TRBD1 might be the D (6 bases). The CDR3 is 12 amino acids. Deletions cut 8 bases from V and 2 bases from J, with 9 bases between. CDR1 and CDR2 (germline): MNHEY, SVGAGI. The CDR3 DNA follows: TGTGCCAGCGGCGGACAGAACTATGGCTACACCTTC. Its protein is CASGGQNYGYTF.

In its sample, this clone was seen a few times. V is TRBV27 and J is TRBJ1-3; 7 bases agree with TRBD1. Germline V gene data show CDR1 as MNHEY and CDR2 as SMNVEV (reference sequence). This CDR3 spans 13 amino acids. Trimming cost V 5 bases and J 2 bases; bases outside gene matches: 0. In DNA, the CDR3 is TGTGCCAGCAGTCAGGGGGCTGGAAACACCATATATTTT. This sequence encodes CASSQGAGNTIYF.

The CDR3 reads CASSFGQSSYEQYV. DNA for the CDR3: TGTGCCAGCAGCTTCGGACAGAGCTCCTACGAGCAGTACGTC. The V call is TRBV5-6, the J call TRBJ2-7; the D gene is possibly TRBD1 (6 bases). Deletions cut 2 bases from V and 0 bases from J, with 9 bases between. This CDR3 is built from 14 residues. Germline assignment: CDR1 SGHDT and CDR2 YYEEEE.

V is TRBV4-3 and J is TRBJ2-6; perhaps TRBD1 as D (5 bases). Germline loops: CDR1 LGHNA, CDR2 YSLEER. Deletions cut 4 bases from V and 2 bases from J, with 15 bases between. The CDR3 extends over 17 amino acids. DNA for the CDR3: TGCGCCAGCAGCCGGTTAACAGGAGTCGCTGGGGCCAACGTCCTGACTTTC. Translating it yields CASSRLTGVAGANVLTF.

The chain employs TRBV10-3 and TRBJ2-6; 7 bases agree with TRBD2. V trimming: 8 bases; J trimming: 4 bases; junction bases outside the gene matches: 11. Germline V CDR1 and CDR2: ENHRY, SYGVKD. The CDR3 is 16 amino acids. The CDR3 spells CAIGRGPGGGANVLTF. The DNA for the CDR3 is TGTGCCATCGGGAGGGGTCCGGGTGGAGGGGCCAACGTCCTGACTTTC.

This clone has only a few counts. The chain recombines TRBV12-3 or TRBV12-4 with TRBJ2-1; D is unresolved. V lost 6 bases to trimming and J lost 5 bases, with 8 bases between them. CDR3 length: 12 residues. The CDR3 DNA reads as TGTGCCAGCAGGGGCCTACACAATGAGCAGTTCTTC. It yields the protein CASRGLHNEQFF.